The T cell receptor beta chain described here comes from a study of T cells in Graves' hyperthyroidism and ophthalmopathy. Amplification yielded TCR beta CDR3 regions, with RNA transcripts as the source. First-round RT-PCR of the TCR CDR3 relied on the HTBI primer set. TCRdb analysed the multiplex PCR reads with MiXCR anew, one entry per CDR3 protein. The sample holds 490,000 or so distinct CDR3 sequences, 16% seen once. Study-wide results and caveats: Blood held most thyroid clonotypes expanded above 0.001 frequency.

Inclusion characteristics of ophthalmopathy patients comprised a Clinical Activity Score of at least 3, a NOSPECS grade of at least 4, and duration under 3 months. The PBMCs had their origin in roughly 10 ml of fresh peripheral blood. Germline V gives CDR1 KGHSH, CDR2 LQKENI. The CDR3 consists of 17 residues. The junction had 13 bases not matched to a gene; V was cut back by 2 bases and J by 8 bases. At least ten counts were recorded for this clonotype. What it recognizes is unknown. This chain connects TRBV18 to TRBJ2-1, with 9 bases lining up with TRBD2. This sequence was found in a woman in her twenties or thirties with Graves' ophthalmopathy. The specimen was blood. CDR3 amino acids: CASSPWDSGSGNDEQFF. CDR3 nucleotides: TGTGCCAGCTCACCATGGGATAGCGGGAGCGGGAACGATGAGCAGTTCTTC.